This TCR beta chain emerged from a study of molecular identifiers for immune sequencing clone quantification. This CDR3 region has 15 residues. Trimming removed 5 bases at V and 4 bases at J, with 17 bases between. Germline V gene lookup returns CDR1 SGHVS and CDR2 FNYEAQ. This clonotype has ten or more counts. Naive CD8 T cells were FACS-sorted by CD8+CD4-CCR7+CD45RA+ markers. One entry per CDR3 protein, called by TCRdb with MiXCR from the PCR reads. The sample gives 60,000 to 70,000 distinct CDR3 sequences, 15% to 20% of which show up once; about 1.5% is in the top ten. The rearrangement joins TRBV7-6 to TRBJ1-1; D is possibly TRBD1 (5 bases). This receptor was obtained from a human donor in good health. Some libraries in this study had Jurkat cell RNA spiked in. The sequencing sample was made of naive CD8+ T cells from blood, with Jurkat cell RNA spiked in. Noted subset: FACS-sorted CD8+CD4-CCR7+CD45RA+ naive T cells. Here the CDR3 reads CASSRGFGAGTEAFF. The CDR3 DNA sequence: TGTGCCAGCAGCAGAGGGTTCGGGGCTGGCACTGAAGCTTTCTTT.